This TCR beta chain was retrieved from a study of cytomegalovirus exposure and HLA in healthy donors (dated 2017 in TCRdb). Background on the whole study: An earlier analysis of some 500 of the donors reported approximately 290 Gb of sequence data and around 120 million unique TCR beta sequences from about 200 million T cells. About 330 gigabases of sequencing data and 75 million to 85 million unique TCR sequences made up an early release that covered 500 to 700 HLA-typed donors. Rather than using new phenotypic data, the later analysis identified candidate immune exposures from TCR beta sequences and from how often those sequences occurred across donors. Using immunosequencing, the study profiled T cell repertoires from 640 or so subjects and related those repertoires to cytomegalovirus serostatus. In a later analysis, previously published TCR beta repertoires from about 640 donors were re-analyzed and high-resolution HLA genotyping was added so that TCR occurrence patterns could be studied. Because of strong linkage in the cohort, five DR-DQ haplotypes were treated as single units for association and clustering. The genetic ancestry cluster associated with self-reported Caucasian donors included 80% to 90% of the approximately 430 genotyped donors. All discovery cohort repertoires had been generated using a single sequencing platform. Alongside the repertoire data, information on donor age, sex, ethnicity and CMV serostatus was compiled. Class I and class II HLA loci were covered by the typing at four-digit resolution. A later genetic analysis used genome-wide SNP genotypes for about 65% of the 666 donors, treating that subset as a discovery cohort. To predict cytomegalovirus infection status, the study brought together high-throughput TCR immunosequencing, statistical association of individual TCRs with disease status, and machine learning. An earlier analysis of about 600 of the donors used high-throughput TCR beta sequencing to judge whether each TCR beta V gene segment behaved as functional or pseudogenic. Typing coverage differed by locus: A, B, C, DRB1 and DQB1 were typed in roughly 629-630 donors, DQA1 in approximately 520, DPA1 in 600 to 610, and DPB1 in 400 to 480. The study aimed to test whether signatures of past pathogen exposure could be identified by cataloging public T cell receptors. A separate validation cohort of more than 100 different subjects was used in addition to the roughly 620-subject first cohort. Among some 400 genotyped donors of the cohort, an average of approximately 220,000 unique TCR beta nucleotide sequences was sequenced per donor, of which about 19% were non-productive. What the authors observed across the whole study: Assigning TCR associations to individual alleles was difficult when HLA alleles, especially DR and DQ, strongly co-occurred. In a later analysis, most CMV-associated TCR beta chains were found to appear HLA-restricted, with HLA associations seemingly driven largely by CMV exposure. CMV serostatus was the only immune exposure information available for the cohort. A later genetic analysis associated a missense DCLRE1C variant with V-gene and J-gene trimming of TCR beta chains, and an independent cohort replicated the association. Cytomegalovirus status was reported to be diagnosed by the classifier with high specificity and sensitivity in both the original and validation cohorts. A later analysis found that TCR association rates varied across HLA loci, with DRB1 alleles showing the most associated TCRs and HLA-C alleles the fewest. HLA typing was unavailable for some donors at each locus, so association tests used only the typed subset. The earlier analysis of a few hundred of the donors excluded roughly 17 rarely observed V segments, including chromosome 9 orphons, because counts were too low. Roughly uniform sequencing depth across donors was assumed in presence/absence analyses, although this assumption may not hold. Compared with the roughly 710-donor mean, donors in an Asian-associated ancestry cluster had fewer N-insertions in productive TCRs, according to a later genetic analysis. According to the authors, the approach could potentially be generalized to other disease states and immunological phenotypes. The study listed 164 TCR beta chains as associated with cytomegalovirus. Specific HLA alleles were associated with roughly 17,000 TCR beta sequences at a false discovery rate of 0.05 in a later analysis. A further reported finding was that TCR beta sequences accurately predicted the HLA-A and HLA-B alleles for most subjects in the first cohort. This cohort had only TCR beta chains sequenced, and the lack of alpha or paired-chain data limited which features could be detected. Broadly in line with IMGT annotations, most TCR beta V segments showed up in productive rearrangements about 87% or about 30% of the time in an earlier analysis of several hundred of the donors. In vitro tests confirmed that a few of the cytomegalovirus-associated TCR beta chains recognize cytomegalovirus antigens. The sequencing pipeline was judged likely to have produced a cluster of highly shared sequence variants as a technical artifact. Correlated functional status among segregating V segments might reflect linkage disequilibrium, but an unknown experimental factor could not be ruled out. In a later analysis, HLA-associated TCR beta chains showed more clonal expansion and lower generation probabilities than non-associated chains that were equally common. While some public TCRs were present in many individuals, most TCR sequences turned up only very rarely across donors. Some IMGT-functional V segments, including TRBV6-2 and TRBV6-3, could not be distinguished by the 87-base-pair reads and were therefore excluded. A later analysis reported that several top co-occurrence clusters appeared linked to parvovirus B19, influenza, CMV and Epstein-Barr virus.

There are a few counts of this clone. There is no known antigen for this receptor. No much larger clone is present one base from it, and per-base qualities are unavailable. Libraries came from the immunoSEQ multiplex PCR assay. A mixture of 60 forward primers for TCR Vbeta segments and 13 reverse primers for TCR Jbeta segments was used in the multiplex PCR. A multiplex PCR assay on genomic DNA amplified the CDR3 region of rearranged TCR beta genes. On the Illumina HiSeq System, the amplified TCR beta libraries were sequenced as 87-base-pair reads. For the original study's pipeline: Across the 600 to 700 repertoires, a later analysis counted tens of millions of unique TCR beta chains, roughly 11 million of which were shared by at least two donors. Raw reads were error-corrected and collapsed into unique sequences with a nearest-neighbor algorithm that merged closely related sequences to remove PCR and sequencing errors. CDR3 sequences were aligned to IMGT reference sequences to assign V, D and J gene segments. For a sequence to be retained, a match of at least six nucleotides to both a V gene segment and a J gene segment was required. A rearrangement was called productive if the CDR3 had no stop codons and remained in frame with V and J, and every other rearrangement was called non-productive. CDR3 was defined by IMGT convention, running from the second conserved V-encoded cysteine to the conserved J-encoded phenylalanine. In an earlier analysis of roughly 610 of the donors, sequences lacking an unambiguous match to a single V gene segment were excluded. In an earlier analysis of around 600 of the donors, V segments were called functional above 56.7% productive rearrangements and were called segregating when the between-donor standard deviation exceeded 5%. A statistical classification framework was built to diagnose cytomegalovirus status from the catalog of TCR beta chain sequences. In a later analysis, TCR nucleotide sequences were compared against IMGT/GENE-DB human TR gene sequences so that V and J genes could be assigned. A later analysis assigned CDR3 sequences and most-parsimonious VDJ recombination scenarios with the TCRdist pipeline. In a later analysis, each TCR beta chain was defined by its CDR3 amino acid sequence together with its V-gene family, and reads without a unique V-gene family were excluded. As a way to deal with suspected cross-contamination and a sequencing artifact, a later analysis dropped hundreds of nucleotide sequences that were highly shared and had low generation probability. In a later analysis, a clonal expansion index for each public chain was calculated from normalized within-repertoire ranks of inferred template counts. A later analysis computed generation probabilities with a VDJ recombination model fitted to out-of-frame rearrangements, and checked the results against IGoR. A later analysis scored TCR-TCR, TCR-HLA and TCR-CMV co-occurrence with hypergeometric tests, applying a repertoire-size bias correction to TCR pairs. False discovery rates were estimated in a later analysis by permuting HLA or CMV assignments 20 times. In a later analysis, co-occurring TCRs were grouped using DBSCAN, and TCRdist sequence similarity was added for clustering within HLA-allele-positive subsets. For co-occurrence clustering, repertoires with fewer than 30,000 or more than 120,000 public chains were excluded, along with 4 to 6 repertoires with anomalous nucleotide sharing. TCRdb took over this immuneACCESS table, retaining in-frame rearrangements with V and J assigned. Such tables are incomplete; in checked studies, under half of the missing clones stem from an unresolved V gene, and the remainder is unexplained. The V and J calls and clone size come from that table; D and trimming were worked out from the DNA. The sample has about 140,000 clones on record, almost 85% of them singletons. The ten most abundant clones make up around 3% of the sample.

The cohort consisted of 650 to 850 healthy bone marrow donors. All cohort members were sampled while nominally healthy, although unrecorded immune exposures were likely present. The donor was CMV seropositive and was included in the group of about 290 seropositive cohort members. Every donor gave a peripheral blood sample, and the peripheral blood mononuclear cells from that sample were used for TCR beta sequencing. The Qiagen DNeasy Blood Extraction Kit was used to extract genomic DNA from the blood cell samples. The CDR3 goes from the cysteine to the phenylalanine over 9 residues. Just the 27-base CDR3 DNA is kept, in frame starting at base 1. The junction carries 2 bases between V and J, which are trimmed by 6 bases and 5 bases respectively. CDR1 and CDR2 are drawn from the germline V gene (reference sequence): DFQATT, SNEGSKA.

In this chain, TRBV20-1 is recombined with TRBJ1-5; the D gene remains uncertain. This receptor was obtained from a man younger than 30 in good health and CMV-seropositive. What was sequenced was PBMCs. The CDR3 protein sequence reads: CSADQPQHF. The DNA is as follows: TGCAGTGCCGATCAGCCCCAGCATTTT.